This T cell receptor (beta chain) was obtained from a study of OX40 agonist ivuxolimab in advanced cancers. Using immunoSEQ multiplex PCR, the repertoire was profiled, and TCRdb retains in-frame clones only, with some absent. The sample carries 20,000 to 25,000 clones, about four fifths recorded once. The CDR3 has 11 residues. Germline-derived CDR1 and CDR2 are SGHAT and FQNNGV. Trimming took off 5 bases at V and 0 bases at J, with 1 base between the two ends. This receptor was taken from an adult with an advanced solid tumor such as melanoma, head and neck, liver or kidney cancer. The sample consisted of CD4+ or CD8+ T cells sorted from blood, taken in a trial of the OX40 agonist ivuxolimab. The chain employs TRBV11-2 and TRBJ1-1, with unresolved D. The CDR3 loop reads CASSLNTEAFF. DNA for the CDR3: TGTGCCAGCAGCCTGAACACTGAAGCTTTCTTT.